One sample yielded the 32 T cell receptor beta chains listed below, sequenced in a study of blood T cells in healthy people across ages. A second roughly 7 to 12 cycle PCR used barcoded and J-beta primers. TCRdb reanalysed the 5' RACE reads using MiXCR and keeps one entry per CDR3 protein. The table includes 600,000 to 900,000 distinct CDR3 sequences, around 24% detected once. The data also belong to a second study, concerning T cells of mothers and their children.

The sample consisted of blood. Every receptor here comes from a boy between 10 and 17 years old in good health.

The chain has TRBV20-1 and TRBJ2-1; 14 nucleotides align to TRBD2. Germline V gene lookup returns CDR1 DFQATT and CDR2 SNEGSKA (reference sequence). The length of the CDR3 is 18 residues. Trimming cost V 2 bases and J 1 base; bases outside gene matches: 7. The CDR3 is CSARSRLAGGASYNEQFF. DNA of the CDR3: TGCAGTGCTAGAAGTCGACTAGCGGGAGGGGCATCCTACAATGAGCAGTTCTTC.

About this clonotype itself: The junction differs from germline at one of its ends, possibly a read error. The V call is TRBV5-5, the J call TRBJ2-3; a possible D gene is TRBD1 (7 bases). CDR1 is SGHKS and CDR2 is YYEKEE in the germline V gene (reference sequence). This CDR3 spans 15 amino acids. The CDR3 region is CASSLVPAGTDAQYF. The CDR3 coding sequence is TGTGCCAGCAGCTTGGTGCCTGCGGGGACAGATGCGCAGTATTTT.

CDR3 coding DNA: TGTGCCAGCAGTTTTCGGCAGGTTAACACCGGGGAGCTGTTTTTT. Residues: CASSFRQVNTGELFF. The chain recombines TRBV12-3 or TRBV12-4 with TRBJ2-2; D is undetermined. The CDR3 has 15 amino acids. Trimming took off 3 bases at V and 2 bases at J, with 10 bases between the two ends.

This chain links TRBV2 with TRBJ2-4; maybe TRBD2 (5 bases). V was cut by 4 bases and J by 1 base, with 11 bases left in between. Per germline, CDR1 SNHLY and CDR2 FYNNEI. The CDR3 consists of 15 residues. CDR3 residues: CASSVGVTAKNIQYF. The CDR3 DNA sequence: TGTGCCAGCAGTGTCGGGGTGACGGCCAAAAACATTCAGTACTTC. Together with reference TRBV2 and TRBJ2-4, the CDR3 gives the full variable domain: EPEVTQTPSHQVTQMGQEVILRCVPISNHLYFYWYRQILGQKVEFLVSFYNNEISEKSEIFDDQFSVERPDGSNFTLKIRSTKLEDSAMYFCASSVGVTAKNIQYFGAGTRLSVL.

This clonotype was counted only a few times. V usage is TRBV7-9 and J usage is TRBJ1-1, with 7 bases lining up with TRBD1. The germline V gene has CDR1 SEHNR and CDR2 FQNEAQ (reference sequence). The V segment lost 6 bases and the J segment 3 bases; nucleotides outside the gene matches: 19. The CDR3 has 18 residues. The CDR3 sequence: CASRRRGWQGGEDTEAFF. The CDR3 DNA reads TGTGCCAGCAGACGTCGAGGGTGGCAGGGGGGGGAGGACACTGAAGCTTTCTTT. Filled out from reference TRBV7-9 and TRBJ1-1, the complete variable domain reads DTGVSQNPRHKITKRGQNVTFRCDPISEHNRLYWYRQTLGQGPEFLTYFQNEAQLEKSRLLSDRFSAERPKGSFSTLEIQRTEQGDSAMYLCASRRRGWQGGEDTEAFFGQGTRLTVV.

J is TRBJ2-5 and V is TRBV6-2 or TRBV6-3; D not resolved. Germline CDR1 and CDR2: MNHEY and SVGEGT. V lost 2 bases and J lost 2, with 6 bases in between. There are 13 residues in the CDR3. CDR3 bases: TGTGCCAGCAGTTACACTATTCAAGAGACCCAGTACTTC. The encoded protein is CASSYTIQETQYF.

This clonotype was picked up a small number of times. The chain is built from TRBV15 and TRBJ1-6, with D possibly matching TRBD1 (6 bases). CDR1 is LNHNV and CDR2 is YYDKDF in the germline V gene (reference sequence). Trimming removed 0 bases at V and 0 bases at J, with 12 bases between. The CDR3 covers 18 residues. This CDR3 reads CATSRDRPDSSYNSPLHF. CDR3 in DNA: TGTGCCACCAGCAGAGATCGTCCGGACAGCTCCTATAATTCACCCCTCCACTTT.

This clonotype was observed a handful of times. V usage is TRBV2 and J usage is TRBJ1-4; D may be TRBD1 (5 bases). The V end was cut by 5 bases, the J end by 6 bases, with 10 bases between. The CDR3 is made up of 13 amino acids. Per germline, CDR1 SNHLY and CDR2 FYNNEI. In DNA, the CDR3 is TGTGCCAGCAGTTTACAGGAGGATGAAAAACTGTTTTTT. Translation: CASSLQEDEKLFF.

This rearrangement joins TRBV28 to TRBJ2-3; D possibly corresponds to TRBD2 (5 bases). Trimming removed 7 bases from V and 2 bases from J, with 19 bases in between. The CDR3 is 16 residues long. Germline lookup yields CDR1 MDHEN and CDR2 SYDVKM. CDR3 nucleotides: TGTGCCAGCACCGGAGGATCCAAGCGAATCACAGATACGCAGTATTTT. Protein product: CASTGGSKRITDTQYF.

The table lists this clonotype with a few counts. The CDR3 reads CASSVAVAGTDTQYF. The CDR3 coding sequence is TGTGCCAGCAGCGTAGCTGTGGCCGGCACAGATACGCAGTATTTT. The rearrangement uses TRBV9 and TRBJ2-3; D not certain. This CDR3 has 15 amino acids. Per germline, CDR1 SGDLS and CDR2 YYNGEE. V lost 0 bases to trimming and J lost 1 base, with 9 bases between them.

This chain links TRBV10-2 with TRBJ2-5, with 9 bases identical to TRBD2. The CDR3 consists of 13 residues. V shed 6 bases, J shed 4 bases, and the junction held 3 bases outside the gene matches. Germline assignment: CDR1 WSHSY and CDR2 SAAADI. The chain's CDR3 is CASRTSGPETQYF. The DNA of the CDR3 is TGCGCCAGCAGGACTAGCGGCCCAGAGACCCAGTACTTC.

The chain joins TRBV5-1 to TRBJ2-5; possibly TRBD1 for D (5 bases). The germline gives CDR1 SGHRS, CDR2 YFSETQ. Trimming removed 1 base at V and 4 bases at J, with 11 bases between. The CDR3 sequence is 14 residues long. The CDR3 DNA is TGCGCCAGCAGCTTGCCAGGGCCGGGAGAGACCCAGTACTTC. Protein product: CASSLPGPGETQYF.

The rearrangement joins TRBV5-6 to TRBJ2-7; 8 bases align to TRBD1. V was pared by 4 bases and J by 9 bases, with 9 bases of the junction left unmatched. The CDR3 has 13 amino acids. Germline V gene sequence: CDR1 SGHDT, CDR2 YYEEEE. The DNA of the CDR3 is TGTGCCAGCAGCCTGATGGACAGGGCCAGGCAGTACTTC. Protein product: CASSLMDRARQYF.

V usage is TRBV18 and J usage is TRBJ1-1; D is unclear. The CDR3 contains 16 residues. The germline gives CDR1 KGHSH, CDR2 LQKENI. V lost 2 bases and J 4 bases, leaving 17 bases between the germline ends. The CDR3 reads CASSPWVSGSITEAFF. The CDR3 DNA follows: TGTGCCAGCTCACCATGGGTCAGCGGGTCGATCACTGAAGCTTTCTTT.

The J gene is TRBJ2-7, the V gene TRBV12-3 or TRBV12-4; 8 bases map to TRBD1. Germline trimming cut 6 bases from V and 6 bases from J; bases unmatched to any gene: 7. The length of the CDR3 is 13 residues. As DNA, the CDR3 is TGTGCCAGCAGCCAGGGACAGGTGCCCGAGCAGTACTTC. Amino acids: CASSQGQVPEQYF.

V is TRBV19 and J is TRBJ2-7; D call uncertain. The DNA end favors TRBJ2-5, so the J call may be wrong. Germline V CDR1 and CDR2: LNHDA, SQIVND (reference sequence). The CDR3 spans 10 residues. DNA of the CDR3: TGTGCCCAGATACAAGAGACCCAGTACTTC. Translation gives CAQIQETQYF.

This clonotype was observed at least ten times. CDR3 in DNA: TGTGCCAGCAGCTTAAATAGGGACTACTCTAAAGAGCAGTACTTC. Its translation: CASSLNRDYSKEQYF. The chain uses TRBV7-2 and TRBJ2-7; TRBD2 aligns across 7 bases. CDR3 length: 15 residues. Per the germline V gene, CDR1 is SGHTA and CDR2 is FQGNSA. J gave up 7 bases and V 2 bases, and 11 bases lay outside the gene matches.

This clonotype was counted only a few times. The J gene is TRBJ2-5, the V gene TRBV10-3; 7 positions agree with TRBD1. Germline loops: CDR1 ENHRY, CDR2 SYGVKD. The CDR3 loop spans 13 amino acids. Trimming took 6 bases from V and 1 from J; bases not matched to a gene: 2. Here the CDR3 reads CAIRGTAQETQYF. CDR3 bases: TGTGCCATCAGGGGGACAGCCCAAGAGACCCAGTACTTC.

The CDR3: CASSPRTPLEEQYF. For the CDR3, the DNA is TGTGCCAGCTCACCTCGGACTCCGTTGGAAGAGCAGTACTTC. The chain is built from TRBV18 and TRBJ2-7, with D possibly being TRBD2 (5 bases). Trimming shortened V by 3 bases and J by 7 bases, and 16 bases separated the two germline ends. The germline V gene has CDR1 KGHSH and CDR2 LQKENI. The CDR3 is made up of 14 amino acids.

The V gene is TRBV20-1, the J gene TRBJ2-1; TRBD1 agrees at 8 bases. V lost 3 bases and J lost 7; bases outside the gene matches: 2. CDR3 length: 12 amino acids. From germline, CDR1 is DFQATT and CDR2 SNEGSKA (reference sequence). The CDR3 protein is CSASTGGNEQFF. CDR3 coding DNA: TGCAGTGCTAGTACAGGGGGGAATGAGCAGTTCTTC.

This clonotype was found a few times. The chain employs TRBV19 and TRBJ1-5; 8 bases align to TRBD1. This CDR3 contains 16 residues. Germline lookup yields CDR1 LNHDA and CDR2 SQIVND (reference sequence). V lost 5 bases and J lost 3; bases outside the gene matches: 9. The CDR3 nucleotides are TGTGCCAGTAGTCGACGGGACAGGACATCCAATCAGCCCCAGCATTTT. This codes for CASSRRDRTSNQPQHF.

The J gene is TRBJ2-5, the V gene TRBV11-1; D is undetermined. CDR3 length: 14 residues. From germline, CDR1 is SGHAT and CDR2 FQDESV (reference sequence). Trimming removed 4 bases from V and 4 bases from J, with 13 bases in between. The CDR3 coding sequence is TGTGCCAGCAGCTGGGCCAAGCTGGGAGAGACCCAGTACTTC. Its protein product is CASSWAKLGETQYF.

A few counts support this clonotype. The chain employs TRBV18 and TRBJ2-1, with TRBD2 identical over 12 bases. The J call may be mistaken, given a closer DNA end match to TRBJ2-7. The CDR3 length is 19 residues. CDR1 and CDR2 from the germline V gene are KGHSH and LQKENI. CDR3 in DNA: TGTGTCAGCTCACCTACGACTAGCGGGAGTCGTCCACGAGTCTACGAGCAGTACGTC. This codes for CVSSPTTSGSRPRVYEQYV.

The chain couples TRBV28 to TRBJ2-1, with TRBD2 as a possible D gene (5 bases). This CDR3 has 17 amino acids. The V and J ends lost 7 bases and 0 bases respectively, with 19 bases between them. Germline loops: CDR1 MDHEN, CDR2 SYDVKM. The CDR3 sequence: CASKGGGGFRSYNEQFF. In nucleotides, the CDR3 is TGTGCCAGCAAAGGCGGAGGAGGATTTCGCTCCTACAATGAGCAGTTCTTC. Looking up the rest from reference TRBV28 and TRBJ2-1 gives the full variable domain: DVKVTQSSRYLVKRTGEKVFLECVQDMDHENMFWYRQDPGLGLRLIYFSYDVKMKEKGDIPEGYSVSREKKERFSLILESASTNQTSMYLCASKGGGGFRSYNEQFFGPGTRLTVL.

CDR3 residues: CASSYGGQNQPQHF. DNA for the CDR3: TGTGCCAGCAGCTATGGGGGACAGAATCAGCCCCAGCATTTT. V usage is TRBV5-6 and J usage is TRBJ1-5; 7 bases align to TRBD1. V shed 3 bases, J shed 4 bases, and the junction held 4 bases outside the gene matches. The CDR3 length is 14 residues. CDR1 SGHDT and CDR2 YYEEEE come from the germline V gene.

The chain combines TRBV20-1 with TRBJ1-5, with 10 bases aligning to TRBD1. The CDR3 consists of 14 residues. Germline lookup yields CDR1 DFQATT and CDR2 SNEGSKA (reference sequence). The ends lost 5 bases at V and 6 bases at J; junction bases unmatched: 7. The CDR3 DNA reads as TGCAGTGCTGATGACGGACAGGGGGGTCAGCCCCAGCATTTT. Its protein product is CSADDGQGGQPQHF.

The V and J genes are TRBV29-1 and TRBJ1-6; the match to TRBD1 covers 8 bases. The CDR3 spans 14 residues. Germline trimming cut 5 bases from V and 6 bases from J; bases unmatched to any gene: 6. Germline V gene sequence: CDR1 SQVTM, CDR2 ANQGSEA. The CDR3 reads CSVSNTGGNSPLHF. As DNA, the CDR3 is TGCAGCGTTTCAAATACAGGGGGTAATTCACCCCTCCACTTT.

The chain carries TRBV30 and TRBJ1-2; TRBD1 aligns across 7 bases. The CDR3 is made up of 12 amino acids. V was clipped by 5 bases and J by 5 bases; unmatched bases: 5. Germline CDR1 GTSNPN, CDR2 SVGIG (reference sequence). As DNA, the CDR3 is TGTGCCTGGTGGGACAGCCCTTATGGCTACACCTTC. This encodes CAWWDSPYGYTF.

V and J are TRBV6-2 or TRBV6-3 and TRBJ2-3; a possible D gene is TRBD2 (5 bases). V lost 0 bases, J lost 0 bases, and 10 bases lay in between. Germline V gene data show CDR1 as MNHEY and CDR2 as SVGEGT. The CDR3 contains 16 residues. CDR3 in amino acids: CASSYSRRTSTDTQYF. CDR3 sequence (DNA): TGTGCCAGCAGTTACTCAAGGCGGACTAGCACAGATACGCAGTATTTT.

The genes are TRBV7-3 and TRBJ2-2; TRBD1 is a possible D gene (5 bases). Germline V gene data show CDR1 as SGHTA and CDR2 as FQGTGA. This CDR3 has 16 amino acids. Trimming shortened V by 1 base and J by 1 base, and 10 bases separated the two germline ends. The CDR3 nucleotides are TGTGCCAGCAGCTTAAATCGGACATTGAACACCGGGGAGCTGTTTTTT. Translation: CASSLNRTLNTGELFF.

The chain recombines TRBV12-3 or TRBV12-4 with TRBJ2-3; 10 bases match TRBD2. The CDR3 runs 18 residues. The V and J ends lost 5 bases and 1 base, in that order; junction bases with no gene match: 12. CDR3 loop: CASSPRLAGELRTDTQYF. The CDR3 bases are TGTGCCAGCAGTCCTCGGCTAGCGGGGGAGTTGCGCACAGATACGCAGTATTTT.

This clonotype showed up just a few times. This chain connects TRBV12-3 or TRBV12-4 to TRBJ1-2; 7 nucleotides line up with TRBD1. The junction had 7 bases not matched to a gene; V was cut back by 5 bases and J by 4 bases. The CDR3 extends over 14 amino acids. CDR3 nucleotide sequence: TGTGCCAGCAGTGACCGACAGGGAGCCTATGGCTACACCTTC. Its translation is CASSDRQGAYGYTF.